Reported below is one TCR beta chain. Its specificity is unknown. No infections or other immune events were documented during collection. The germline V gene has CDR1 SQVTM and CDR2 ANQGSEA. The CDR3 is 13 amino acids. V shed 4 bases and J shed 4 bases, with 13 bases lying between them. The data originate from a study of identifying expanded T cells in peripheral blood. TCRdb's table, derived via immunoSEQ multiplex PCR, lists solely in-frame clones and lacks some. This table holds under 150,000 clones, 84% found once. Findings of the study overall: Variance in clone template counts between roughly 2-week samples significantly increased with total template count across all healthy donors. Differentially abundant clones: 1 to 1.5 between replicates, approximately 16 at around 2 weeks, around 20 at four.

The V gene is TRBV29-1, the J gene TRBJ1-1, with no clear D. The sequence was obtained from a person aged 18-69 years in good health. Material: blood. CDR3: CSVVGGLGTEAFF. In DNA, the CDR3 is TGCAGCGTTGTGGGAGGGTTGGGCACTGAAGCTTTCTTT.